Listed below are T cell receptor beta chains from one sample, sequenced in a study of regulatory T cells in long-lasting Graves disease. TCRdb used MiXCR to reprocess the multiplex PCR reads, holding one entry per CDR3 protein. The sample records 400,000 to 500,000 distinct CDR3 sequences, less than 20% being singletons. These records were also assigned to another study, of T cells in Graves' hyperthyroidism and ophthalmopathy.

Here the sequenced sample was peripheral blood mononuclear cells (PBMCs), taken at new diagnosis, from a patient treated with antithyroid drugs. The source of these receptors is a woman in her late teens or twenties with Graves disease. CDR3s include the opening cysteine and the closing phenylalanine or tryptophan. D genes are given only for firm matches. Not all rows give a size; the values are once, few, many and, for expanded clones, a class.

D	V	J	size	CDR3	DNA
TRBD2	TRBV28	TRBJ2-1	-	CASRPPGLAGTYNEQFF	TGTGCCAGCAGGCCACCGGGACTAGCGGGTACCTACAATGAGCAGTTCTTC
-	TRBV12-5	TRBJ2-1	few	CASAHPNRNEQFF	TGTGCTAGTGCCCACCCGAACCGGAATGAGCAGTTCTTC
-	TRBV11-2	TRBJ1-6	few	CASSLPGMNSPLHF	TGTGCCAGCAGCTTACCAGGGATGAATTCACCCCTCCACTTT
-	TRBV5-1	TRBJ1-2	few	CASSLNPGANYGYTF	TGCGCCAGCAGCTTGAATCCAGGGGCTAACTATGGCTACACCTTC
-	TRBV6-1	TRBJ2-3	-	CASSEEPTTSTDTQYF	TGTGCCAGCAGTGAAGAACCGACGACTAGCACAGATACGCAGTATTTT
-	TRBV29-1	TRBJ1-1	few	CSVRTAINTEAFF	TGCAGCGTCAGGACAGCCATAAACACTGAAGCTTTCTTT
-	TRBV27	TRBJ2-2	-	CASSLVVGPASGELFF	TGTGCCAGCAGTTTAGTTGTGGGACCCGCGTCCGGGGAGCTGTTTTTT
-	TRBV20-1	TRBJ1-4	-	CSAAGPHPVRLFF	TGCAGTGCTGCGGGACCTCATCCCGTACGGCTGTTTTTT
TRBD1	TRBV28	TRBJ1-2	few	CASSLLVQGGGYTF	TGTGCCAGCAGTTTATTGGTCCAGGGGGGAGGCTACACCTTC
-	TRBV5-1	TRBJ2-5	-	CASSLFDYRRETQYF	TGCGCCAGCAGCTTGTTTGACTACCGGAGAGAGACCCAGTACTTC
TRBD2	TRBV13	TRBJ2-1	-	CASTAGTRTPNEQFF	TGTGCCAGCACCGCCGGGACTAGAACCCCCAATGAGCAGTTCTTC
-	TRBV7-3	TRBJ2-7	many	CASSPGPGRRTTYEQYF	TGTGCCAGCAGCCCGGGGCCGGGACGGCGTACTACCTACGAGCAGTACTTC
TRBD2	TRBV27	TRBJ2-7	many	CASSRGTSTPSRYEQYF	TGTGCCAGCAGCCGTGGGACTAGTACACCAAGTAGGTACGAGCAGTACTTC
-	TRBV28	TRBJ2-5	many	CASSLWMGPLNQETQYF	TGTGCCAGCAGTTTATGGATGGGCCCATTAAACCAAGAGACCCAGTACTTC
TRBD1	TRBV20-1	TRBJ1-2	-	CSAAGTGAHYGYTF	TGCAGTGCTGCCGGGACAGGGGCCCACTATGGCTACACCTTC
TRBD2	TRBV15	TRBJ2-7	-	CATSMGGTSYEQYF	TGTGCCACCAGCATGGGGGGGACTAGCTACGAGCAGTACTTC
-	TRBV7-9	TRBJ1-1	-	CASSFNDEAFF	TGTGCCAGCAGCTTTAACGACGAAGCTTTCTTT
TRBD1	TRBV19	TRBJ1-5	few	CASREKQGFQPQHF	TGTGCCAGTAGGGAAAAACAGGGGTTTCAGCCCCAGCATTTT
-	TRBV29-1	TRBJ2-2	-	CSGRRGTGELFF	TGCAGCGGCAGGAGGGGAACCGGGGAGCTGTTTTTT
-	TRBV6-1	TRBJ1-5	many	CASSEFGFSNQPQHF	TGTGCCAGCAGTGAATTTGGGTTTAGCAATCAGCCCCAGCATTTT
TRBD1	TRBV27	TRBJ1-1	many	CASSLSGTGVGGTEAFF	TGTGCCAGCAGTTTATCCGGGACAGGGGTAGGAGGAACTGAAGCTTTCTTT
TRBD2	TRBV20-1	TRBJ2-1	many	CSAQIAGGYNEQFF	TGCAGTGCTCAGATAGCGGGAGGGTACAATGAGCAGTTCTTC
TRBD1	TRBV12-3/TRBV12-4	TRBJ2-7	-	CASRLDFRGLEQYF	TGTGCCAGCAGATTAGATTTCAGGGGGCTCGAGCAGTACTTC
-	TRBV18	TRBJ1-5	many	CASSPKGIQPQHF	TGTGCCAGCTCGCCAAAGGGGATTCAGCCCCAGCATTTT
TRBD1	TRBV30	TRBJ1-4	many	CAWSPGQGNEKLFF	TGTGCCTGGAGTCCGGGACAGGGGAATGAAAAACTGTTTTTT
TRBD2	TRBV7-3	TRBJ2-2	once	CASSSRLAGTGELFF	TGTGCCAGCAGCTCCCGACTAGCGGGTACCGGGGAGCTGTTTTTT